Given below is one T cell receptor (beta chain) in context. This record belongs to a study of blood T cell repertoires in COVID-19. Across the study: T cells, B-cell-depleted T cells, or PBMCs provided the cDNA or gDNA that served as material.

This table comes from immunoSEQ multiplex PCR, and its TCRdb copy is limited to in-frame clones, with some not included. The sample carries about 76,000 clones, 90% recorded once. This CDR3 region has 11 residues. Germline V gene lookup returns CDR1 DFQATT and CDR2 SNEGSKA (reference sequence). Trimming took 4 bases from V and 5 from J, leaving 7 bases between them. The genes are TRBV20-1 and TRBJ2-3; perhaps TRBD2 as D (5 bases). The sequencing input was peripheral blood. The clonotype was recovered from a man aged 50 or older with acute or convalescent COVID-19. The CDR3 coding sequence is TGCAGTGCTACGAGGGTAGATACGCAGTATTTT. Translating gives CSATRVDTQYF.